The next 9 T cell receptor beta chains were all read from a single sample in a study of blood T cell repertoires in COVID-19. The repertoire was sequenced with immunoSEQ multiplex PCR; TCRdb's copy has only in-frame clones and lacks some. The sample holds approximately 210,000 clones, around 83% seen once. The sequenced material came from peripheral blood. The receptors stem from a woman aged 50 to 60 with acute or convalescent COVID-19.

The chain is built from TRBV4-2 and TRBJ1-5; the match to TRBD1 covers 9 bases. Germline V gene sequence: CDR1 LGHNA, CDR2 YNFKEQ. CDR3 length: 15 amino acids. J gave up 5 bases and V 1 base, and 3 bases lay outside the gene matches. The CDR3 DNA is TGTGCCAGCAGCCAAGGCGACAGGGGGGATCAGCCCCAGCATTTT. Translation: CASSQGDRGDQPQHF.

CDR3 in DNA: TGTGCCAGCAGCCCGAAGGGACAGACCTACGAGCAGTACTTC. Its translation: CASSPKGQTYEQYF. The rearrangement joins TRBV7-9 to TRBJ2-7, with TRBD1 matching over 7 bases. The CDR3 runs 14 residues. Germline-derived CDR1 and CDR2 are SEHNR and FQNEAQ (reference sequence). The V and J ends lost 5 bases and 2 bases, in that order; junction bases with no gene match: 6. Looking up the rest from reference TRBV7-9 and TRBJ2-7 gives the full variable domain: DTGVSQNPRHKITKRGQNVTFRCDPISEHNRLYWYRQTLGQGPEFLTYFQNEAQLEKSRLLSDRFSAERPKGSFSTLEIQRTEQGDSAMYLCASSPKGQTYEQYFGPGTRLTVT.

The CDR3 bases are TGTGCCAGTAGTATCGGACTAGCGGGAAGGCAGTTCTTC. Translated: CASSIGLAGRQFF. The rearrangement links TRBV19 to TRBJ2-1, with 12 bases aligning to TRBD2. Germline V gene data show CDR1 as LNHDA and CDR2 as SQIVND (reference sequence). Trimming at V came to 3 bases and at J to 12 bases, leaving 3 bases not matched to a gene. The CDR3 extends over 13 amino acids.

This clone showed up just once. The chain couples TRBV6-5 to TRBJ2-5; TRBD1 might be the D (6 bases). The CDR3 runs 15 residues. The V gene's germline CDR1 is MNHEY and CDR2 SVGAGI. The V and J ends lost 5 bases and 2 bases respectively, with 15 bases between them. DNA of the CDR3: TGTGCCAGCAGTCGGGACGGACAGCCTCAAGAGACCCAGTACTTC. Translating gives CASSRDGQPQETQYF.

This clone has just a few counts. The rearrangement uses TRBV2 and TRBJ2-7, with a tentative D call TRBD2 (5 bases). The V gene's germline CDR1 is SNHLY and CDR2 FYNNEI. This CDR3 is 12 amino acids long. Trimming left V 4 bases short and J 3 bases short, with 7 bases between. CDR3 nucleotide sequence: TGTGCCAGCAGTGTCGGAGGCTACGAGCAGTACTTC. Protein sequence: CASSVGGYEQYF.

CDR3 sequence reads: CASSLIVDTEAFF. The CDR3, as DNA: TGTGCCAGCAGCTTAATAGTGGACACTGAAGCTTTCTTT. The V and J genes are TRBV7-3 and TRBJ1-1; D is uncertain. Between the trimmed V and J ends, which lost 1 base and 3 bases, there was a span of 6 bases. The CDR3 contains 13 residues. From germline, CDR1 is SGHTA and CDR2 FQGTGA. Using reference TRBV7-3 and TRBJ1-1 for the parts outside the CDR3, the full variable domain is GAGVSQTPSNKVTEKGKYVELRCDPISGHTALYWYRQSLGQGPEFLIYFQGTGAADDSGLPNDRFFAVRPEGSVSTLKIQRTERGDSAVYLCASSLIVDTEAFFGQGTRLTVV.

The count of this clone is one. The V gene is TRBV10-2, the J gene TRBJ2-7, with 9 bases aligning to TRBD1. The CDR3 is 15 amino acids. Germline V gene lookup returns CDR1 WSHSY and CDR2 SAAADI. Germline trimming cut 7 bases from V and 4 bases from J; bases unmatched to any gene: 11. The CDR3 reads CASNRLDRGNYEQYF. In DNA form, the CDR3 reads TGCGCCAGCAATCGACTGGACAGGGGTAATTACGAGCAGTACTTC.

This CDR3 reads CASRRYPEAGSYNEQFF. The CDR3 DNA reads TGTGCAAGTCGTCGTTATCCGGAGGCGGGTAGCTACAATGAGCAGTTCTTC. V and J are TRBV12-2 and TRBJ2-1; TRBD2, the table's D call, was not compared with the DNA. TRBV12-2 is a documented pseudogene. There are 17 residues in the CDR3.

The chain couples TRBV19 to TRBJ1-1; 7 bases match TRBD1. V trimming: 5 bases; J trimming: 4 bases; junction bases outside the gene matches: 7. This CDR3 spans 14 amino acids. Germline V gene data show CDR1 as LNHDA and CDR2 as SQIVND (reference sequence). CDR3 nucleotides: TGTGCCAGTAGTCCACCAACAGGGGTCACTGAAGCTTTCTTT. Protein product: CASSPPTGVTEAFF. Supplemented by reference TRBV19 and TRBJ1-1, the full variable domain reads DGGITQSPKYLFRKEGQNVTLSCEQNLNHDAMYWYRQDPGQGLRLIYYSQIVNDFQKGDIAEGYSVSREKKESFPLTVTSAQKNPTAFYLCASSPPTGVTEAFFGQGTRLTVV.